This T cell receptor (beta chain) was profiled in a study of blood T cell repertoires in COVID-19. Study at large: COVID-19 samples, acute and convalescent, were from the United States, Italy and Spain. T cells, B-cell-depleted T cells, or PBMCs provided the cDNA or gDNA that served as material.

Looked up from germline, CDR1 is SGHRS and CDR2 is YFSETQ. Trimming shortened V by 0 bases and J by 7 bases, and 11 bases separated the two germline ends. The CDR3 length is 14 residues. Original processing notes: Amplified reference gene primers provided the basis for estimating nucleated cell counts. Only in-frame clones appear in the TCRdb table, and some are missing; sequencing was by immunoSEQ multiplex PCR. D and trimming come from the DNA, and the V and J calls and clone size come from that table. The sample includes about 190,000 clones, around nine tenths seen only once; the top ten take approximately 4%.

What was sequenced was peripheral blood. The receptor was derived from a human donor in a cohort sampled during active COVID-19. V gene TRBV5-1 combines with J gene TRBJ1-5; D is perhaps TRBD1 (5 bases). The CDR3 nucleotides are TGCGCCAGCAGCTTGGGAACAGGATTCCAGCCCCAGCATTTT. Translation: CASSLGTGFQPQHF.